Here is one T cell receptor (beta chain) with its context. Its target is unknown. This sample is drawn from a study of response to subunit inactivated influenza vaccine. General observations from the study: A suggestion made by the authors is that each seasonal influenza vaccination recruits few new T cells.

Germline-derived CDR1 and CDR2 are LGHNA and YSLEER. The V end was cut by 0 bases, the J end by 7 bases, with 15 bases between. This CDR3 is 15 amino acids long. TCRdb re-called the RT-PCR reads through MiXCR, storing one row per CDR3 protein. The sample comprises about 780,000 distinct CDR3 sequences, approximately 17% of which are singletons, and roughly 11% rests with the top ten. This chain uses TRBV4-3 with TRBJ1-2; D unclear. The sample consisted of PBMCs from blood, taken 5 days after vaccination. This clonotype originated in a man in his forties or fifties who received an inactivated influenza vaccine. CDR3 nucleotide sequence: TGCGCCAGCAGCCAAGATCAGAGGTTACGTGGTGGCTACACCTTC. It specifies CASSQDQRLRGGYTF.